The TCR beta chain under discussion was sequenced for a study of CDR3 diversity in severe acne. CDR1 and CDR2 (germline): DFQATT, SNEGSKA (reference sequence). The V gene end was trimmed by 6 bases and the J gene end by 2 bases; junction bases not matched to a gene: 9. The CDR3 is made up of 15 amino acids. TCRdb recomputed calls from the PCR reads with MiXCR, one row per CDR3 protein. This repertoire shows roughly 100,000 distinct CDR3 sequences, roughly half found once; its top ten account for over 10%. The chain combines TRBV20-1 with TRBJ2-3; TRBD1 matches at 9 bases. Sequencing input: blood. The sequence was obtained from a male donor with acne. The CDR3 DNA sequence: TGCAGTGCGAATCCCGGGACAGGGTACACAGATACGCAGTATTTT. Amino acids: CSANPGTGYTDTQYF.